Listed here are 31 T cell receptor beta chains from one sample, sequenced in a study of blood T cell repertoires in COVID-19. Assay: immunoSEQ multiplex PCR; the TCRdb copy retains only in-frame clones and omits some. The top ten hold around 5.3% of the sample, which has 75,000 to 100,000 clones, about nine tenths seen once. The source material was peripheral blood. Receptor source: an elderly woman with acute or convalescent COVID-19.

This chain links TRBV5-4 with TRBJ1-5; 9 nucleotides line up with TRBD1. CDR3 length equals 15 residues. CDR1 is SGHNT and CDR2 is YYREEE in the germline V gene (reference sequence). V gave up 4 bases and J gave up 1 base; unmatched junction bases: 3. In DNA, the CDR3 is TGTGCCAGCAGCAACGGGACAGGGAGCAATCAGCCCCAGCATTTT. This translates into CASSNGTGSNQPQHF.

CDR3 nucleotide sequence: TGTGCCAGCAGATTAGACACAGGTTACTCCTACGAGCAGTACTTC. Amino acid sequence: CASRLDTGYSYEQYF. This chain links TRBV27 with TRBJ2-7, with TRBD1 as a possible D gene (5 bases). Between the trimmed V and J ends, which lost 6 bases and 0 bases, there was a span of 15 bases. Germline V lookup: CDR1 MNHEY, CDR2 SMNVEV (reference sequence). This CDR3 region has 15 residues.

The chain employs TRBV27 and TRBJ2-1; 11 nucleotides match TRBD2. The CDR3 loop spans 16 amino acids. The V gene end was trimmed by 7 bases and the J gene end by 5 bases; junction bases not matched to a gene: 10. Germline CDR1 and CDR2: MNHEY and SMNVEV (reference sequence). CDR3 DNA: TGTGCCAGCACCCCAACTTCTAGCGGGGGGAACAATGAGCAGTTCTTC. It codes for CASTPTSSGGNNEQFF.

This chain connects TRBV9 to TRBJ1-2; 9 bases agree with TRBD1. The germline V gene encodes CDR1 SGDLS and CDR2 YYNGEE. Trimming at V came to 1 base and at J to 5 bases, leaving 12 bases not matched to a gene. CDR3 size: 17 residues. In nucleotides, the CDR3 is TGTGCCAGCAGCGTAAGGATACATCCGGGACAGGGTTATGGCTACACCTTC. Residues: CASSVRIHPGQGYGYTF.

The chain is built from TRBV10-3 and TRBJ1-1, with a weak D call TRBD1 (6 bases). CDR3 size: 13 residues. Looked up from germline, CDR1 is ENHRY and CDR2 is SYGVKD. V was cut by 5 bases and J by 4 bases, with 11 bases left in between. CDR3 protein: CAISKDRSTEAFF. DNA for the CDR3: TGTGCCATCAGTAAGGACAGAAGCACTGAAGCTTTCTTT.

The V call is TRBV6-5, the J call TRBJ2-7; D gene unclear. The CDR3 runs to 12 residues. V was trimmed by 6 bases and J by 3 bases, leaving 9 bases between them. Germline CDR1 is MNHEY and CDR2 is SVGAGI. In DNA form, the CDR3 reads TGTGCCAGCAGCGCACCCTACTACGAGCAGTACTTC. Translated: CASSAPYYEQYF.

As regards this clone: The identical CDR3 is also encoded by other nucleotide sequences in the sample. This chain joins TRBV7-2 and TRBJ2-7; 11 bases are a match to TRBD2. The J segment lost 3 bases and the V segment lost 5 bases, leaving 6 bases of the junction unmatched. Germline V gene data show CDR1 as SGHTA and CDR2 as FQGNSA. The length of the CDR3 is 15 residues. The chain's CDR3 is CASSRTSGSSYEQYF. Here the CDR3 DNA reads TGTGCCAGCAGCCGCACTAGCGGGAGTAGCTACGAGCAGTACTTC.

The chain has TRBV19 and TRBJ1-2; D is undetermined. Germline V lookup: CDR1 LNHDA, CDR2 SQIVND (reference sequence). Trimming left V 5 bases short and J 4 bases short, with 8 bases between. CDR3 length equals 12 residues. The DNA of the CDR3 is TGTGCCAGTAGTCGCATAGCCTATGGCTACACCTTC. Protein: CASSRIAYGYTF. The full variable domain, its missing parts supplied by reference TRBV19 and TRBJ1-2, is DGGITQSPKYLFRKEGQNVTLSCEQNLNHDAMYWYRQDPGQGLRLIYYSQIVNDFQKGDIAEGYSVSREKKESFPLTVTSAQKNPTAFYLCASSRIAYGYTFGSGTRLTVV.

This clone was seen a single time. The chain links TRBV30 to TRBJ1-2; 9 bases line up with TRBD1. V lost 3 bases to trimming and J lost 4 bases; unmatched junction nucleotides: 6. This CDR3 contains 14 residues. Germline V gives CDR1 GTSNPN, CDR2 SVGIG (reference sequence). The CDR3, as DNA: TGTGCCTGGAGGGGGACAGGGTCCGTCTATGGCTACACCTTC. Encoded protein: CAWRGTGSVYGYTF. The full variable domain, completed using reference TRBV30 and TRBJ1-2, is SQTIHQWPATLVQPVGSPLSLECTVEGTSNPNLYWYRQAAGRGLQLLFYSVGIGQISSEVPQNLSASRPQDRQFILSSKKLLLSDSGFYLCAWRGTGSVYGYTFGSGTRLTVV.

The chain carries TRBV5-1 and TRBJ1-5; 9 nucleotides align to TRBD1. With V trimmed by 5 bases and J by 5 bases, 8 bases remained unmatched. Germline V gives CDR1 SGHRS, CDR2 YFSETQ. CDR3 length: 15 amino acids. CDR3: CASRQGAEGHQPQHF. CDR3 nucleotide sequence: TGCGCCAGCAGACAGGGGGCCGAGGGTCATCAGCCCCAGCATTTT. Together with reference TRBV5-1 and TRBJ1-5, the CDR3 gives the full variable domain: KAGVTQTPRYLIKTRGQQVTLSCSPISGHRSVSWYQQTPGQGLQFLFEYFSETQRNKGNFPGRFSGRQFSNSRSEMNVSTLELGDSALYLCASRQGAEGHQPQHFGDGTRLSIL.

The V call is TRBV7-3, the J call TRBJ2-3, with 9 bases aligning to TRBD2. The CDR3 is 16 amino acids. Germline loops: CDR1 SGHTA, CDR2 FQGTGA. The J segment lost 1 base and the V segment lost 5 bases, leaving 7 bases of the junction unmatched. Written as DNA, the CDR3 is TGTGCCAGCAGCCTAGGGACTAGCCCCGGCACAGATACGCAGTATTTT. This sequence encodes CASSLGTSPGTDTQYF.

The chain is built from TRBV9 and TRBJ2-7; D remains ambiguous. The CDR3 runs 14 residues. Germline V lookup: CDR1 SGDLS, CDR2 YYNGEE. V was clipped by 0 bases and J by 0 bases, with 7 bases between them. CDR3 protein: CASSVGDNSYEQYF. CDR3 coding DNA: TGTGCCAGCAGCGTAGGAGACAACTCCTACGAGCAGTACTTC.

The chain has TRBV11-1 and TRBJ1-2; D is unclear. This CDR3 comprises 14 residues. Germline CDR1 SGHAT, CDR2 FQDESV (reference sequence). The V and J ends lost 5 bases and 4 bases respectively, with 14 bases between them. CDR3 DNA sequence: TGTGCCAGCAGCGGGAGGATAGCTGGCTATGGCTACACCTTC. This sequence encodes CASSGRIAGYGYTF.

The chain has TRBV7-8 and TRBJ1-5; perhaps TRBD1 as D (6 bases). The CDR3 sequence is 16 residues long. CDR1 is SGHVS and CDR2 is FQNEAQ in the germline V gene. V gave up 4 bases and J gave up 0 bases, with 13 bases separating them. CDR3 in amino acids: CASSSEDRNSNQPQHF. In DNA form, the CDR3 reads TGTGCCAGCAGCTCCGAGGACAGAAATAGCAATCAGCCCCAGCATTTT.

Only a few counts were recorded for this clone. This chain uses TRBV3-1 (or the pseudogene TRBV3-2) with TRBJ1-1; TRBD1 aligns across 8 bases. J lost 8 bases, V lost 5 bases, and 7 bases had no gene match. Germline lookup yields CDR1 LGHDT and CDR2 YNNKEL (reference sequence). The CDR3 extends over 13 amino acids. CDR3 nucleotide sequence: TGTGCCAGCAGCGGGACAGGCGGCTCGGAAGCTTTCTTT. Its translation is CASSGTGGSEAFF.

J is TRBJ2-3 and V is TRBV7-2; 7 bases agree with TRBD1. The CDR3 consists of 15 residues. The V gene's germline CDR1 is SGHTA and CDR2 FQGNSA. The V segment lost 6 bases and the J segment 0 bases; nucleotides outside the gene matches: 6. CDR3 coding DNA: TGTGCCAGCAGGTTTCAGGGACAGAGCACAGATACGCAGTATTTT. Its translation is CASRFQGQSTDTQYF.

The CDR3 loop reads CASTQSFDSFYGYTF. CDR3 nucleotides: TGTGCCAGCACTCAATCCTTTGACAGTTTCTATGGCTACACCTTC. This chain joins TRBV11-2 and TRBJ1-2, with TRBD1 as a possible D gene (5 bases). CDR1 is SGHAT and CDR2 is FQNNGV in the germline V gene. Trimming took off 7 bases at V and 4 bases at J, with 19 bases between the two ends. The length of the CDR3 is 15 residues.

The chain uses TRBV5-1 and TRBJ2-2, with 8 bases that match TRBD2. V was clipped by 1 base and J by 6 bases; unmatched bases: 5. The germline V gene encodes CDR1 SGHRS and CDR2 YFSETQ. This CDR3 has 15 residues. The CDR3 protein is CASSLNGGAPGELFF. In nucleotides, the CDR3 is TGCGCCAGCAGCTTGAACGGGGGGGCGCCCGGGGAGCTGTTTTTT.

This chain joins TRBV18 and TRBJ2-7, with 7 bases identical to TRBD1. V was clipped by 0 bases and J by 2 bases; unmatched bases: 1. The CDR3 covers 14 residues. Germline CDR1 and CDR2: KGHSH and LQKENI. The CDR3 bases are TGTGCCAGCTCACCACCGGGACAGACCTACGAGCAGTACTTC. Translation gives CASSPPGQTYEQYF.

This clone has a handful of counts. V gene TRBV5-5 combines with J gene TRBJ2-3; D is uncertain. CDR3 size: 12 residues. CDR1 is SGHKS, CDR2 YYEKEE, per germline (reference sequence). Trimming cost V 4 bases and J 2 bases, with 5 bases left between them. The CDR3 nucleotides are TGTGCCAGCAGCCGACTCACAGATACGCAGTATTTT. Translation: CASSRLTDTQYF.

This rearrangement joins TRBV30 to TRBJ1-5; maybe TRBD1 (6 bases). In germline, CDR1 is GTSNPN, CDR2 SVGIG (reference sequence). The V and J ends lost 1 base and 6 bases respectively, with 10 bases between them. CDR3 length: 13 amino acids. The CDR3 nucleotides are TGTGCCTGGAGTGGGCAGGGGACTCAGCCCCAGCATTTT. It codes for CAWSGQGTQPQHF.

The rearrangement uses TRBV6-5 and TRBJ2-1; 11 bases match TRBD2. Germline V CDR1 and CDR2: MNHEY, SVGAGI. With 5 bases clipped from V and 6 bases from J, the junction kept 3 bases outside the gene matches. The CDR3 runs to 14 residues. The CDR3 loop reads CASSPTSGINEQFF. The CDR3, as DNA: TGTGCCAGCAGTCCGACTAGCGGGATCAATGAGCAGTTCTTC.

The V call is TRBV5-8, the J call TRBJ1-6; 7 bases fit TRBD1. This CDR3 is built from 16 residues. With 0 bases clipped from V and 2 bases from J, the junction kept 2 bases outside the gene matches. Germline V gives CDR1 SGHTS, CDR2 YDEGEE. As DNA, the CDR3 is TGTGCCAGCAGCTTGGAGCAGGGGGCCTATAATTCACCCCTCCACTTT. As protein: CASSLEQGAYNSPLHF.

This chain links TRBV4-1 with TRBJ2-2, with 8 positions matching TRBD2. This CDR3 has 15 residues. J lost 5 bases, V lost 4 bases, and 6 bases had no gene match. Germline V gene sequence: CDR1 MGHRA, CDR2 YSYEKL. The CDR3 spells CASSLGTRDTGELFF. The CDR3 nucleotides read TGCGCCAGCAGCCTGGGGACTAGAGATACCGGGGAGCTGTTTTTT.

The chain links TRBV2 to TRBJ1-1; TRBD1 agrees at 9 bases. The CDR3 length is 14 residues. Unmatched junction bases numbered 4, after V lost 1 base and J lost 7 bases. Germline V CDR1 and CDR2: SNHLY, FYNNEI. The CDR3 nucleotides are TGTGCCAGCAGTGAAGGGCGGACAGGGGATGAAGCTTTCTTT. This encodes CASSEGRTGDEAFF.

The chain is built from TRBV4-2 and TRBJ2-7; TRBD2 might be the D (6 bases). This CDR3 is built from 15 residues. CDR1 and CDR2 from the germline V gene are LGHNA and YNFKEQ. The V and J ends lost 1 base and 1 base respectively, with 11 bases between them. The CDR3 region is CASSQVGSGSYEQYF. The CDR3 bases are TGTGCCAGCAGCCAAGTCGGGAGTGGATCCTACGAGCAGTACTTC.

CDR3 residues: CSVDRYNEQFF. In DNA, the CDR3 is TGCAGCGTTGACCGGTACAATGAGCAGTTCTTC. V and J are TRBV29-1 and TRBJ2-1, with D hard to call. CDR3 length: 11 residues. The ends were cut back, 3 bases at V and 4 bases at J, with 4 bases in the middle. Germline assignment: CDR1 SQVTM and CDR2 ANQGSEA.

CDR3 DNA: TGTGCCAGCAGCCAAGATCGGACTAGCGGGAAGACCCAGTACTTC. Its translation is CASSQDRTSGKTQYF. The rearrangement links TRBV3-1 (or the pseudogene TRBV3-2) to TRBJ2-5; 12 bases line up with TRBD2. The V gene end was trimmed by 0 bases and the J gene end by 6 bases; junction bases not matched to a gene: 2. The CDR3 runs 15 residues. The V gene's germline CDR1 is LGHDT and CDR2 YNNKEL (reference sequence).

The chain is built from TRBV13 and TRBJ2-1; TRBD2 is a possible D gene (5 bases). V lost 5 bases to trimming and J lost 7 bases, with 15 bases between them. Looked up from germline, CDR1 is PRHDT and CDR2 is FYEKMQ (reference sequence). The CDR3 has 14 residues. This chain's CDR3 is CASSPRERSNEQFF. In DNA, the CDR3 is TGTGCCAGCAGCCCCCGGGAACGATCAAATGAGCAGTTCTTC. Full variable domain (missing parts from reference TRBV13 and TRBJ2-1): AAGVIQSPRHLIKEKRETATLKCYPIPRHDTVYWYQQGPGQDPQFLISFYEKMQSDKGSIPDRFSAQQFSDYHSELNMSSLELGDSALYFCASSPRERSNEQFFGPGTRLTVL.

The rearrangement links TRBV5-4 to TRBJ1-1, with D possibly TRBD1 on 6 matching bases. Trimming stripped 3 bases from V and 6 bases from J, with 15 bases between. Germline CDR1 and CDR2: SGHNT and YYREEE (reference sequence). The CDR3 has 14 residues. In DNA, the CDR3 is TGTGCCAGCAGCTCCCAGCTGGGGGCATCTGAAGCTTTCTTT. Translation gives CASSSQLGASEAFF.

The gene calls are TRBV6-5 and TRBJ1-3; 11 positions match TRBD1. After removal of 2 bases from V and 4 bases from J, the junction contained 4 bases not matched to a gene. The germline gives CDR1 MNHEY, CDR2 SVGAGI. There are 16 residues in the CDR3. CDR3 sequence (DNA): TGTGCCAGCAGTTACGGGACAGGGGGAAGAGGAAACACCATATATTTT. Its translation is CASSYGTGGRGNTIYF.